Shown below are 29 T cell receptor beta chains from a single sample sequenced in a study of shared clonotypes between healthy human individuals (dated by TCRdb to about 2020). Library preparation was by the immunoSEQ multiplex PCR assay. Drawn from immuneACCESS, this table holds only the in-frame rearrangements with V and J called that TCRdb kept. Clones are partly lost; checked studies trace under half to an unresolved V gene and leave the rest unexplained. The sample table records 600,000 to 750,000 clones; about three quarters of these occur just once. The ten largest clones add up to approximately 2% of the sample. Specimen: memory CD4+ T cells sorted from blood. Interpreted using the paper, the cell subset or site label stands for: CD45RA-negative fraction. Every receptor here comes from a woman aged 25 to 39 in good health.

The chain has TRBV1 and TRBJ2-7; TRBD2, the table's D call, was not compared with the DNA. TRBV1 is a documented pseudogene. This CDR3 contains 14 residues. This CDR3 is CTSSPRDCTYEQYF. The CDR3, as DNA: TGCACCAGCAGCCCCCGGGACTGTACCTACGAGCAGTACTTC.

This chain joins TRBV7-3 and TRBJ2-2, with 14 nucleotides matching TRBD2. The germline V gene encodes CDR1 SGHTA and CDR2 FQGTGA. The J segment lost 3 bases and the V segment lost 3 bases, leaving 6 bases of the junction unmatched. CDR3 length: 18 amino acids. The CDR3 sequence is CASSFQGLAGVDTGELFF. The CDR3 nucleotides read TGTGCCAGCAGCTTCCAGGGACTAGCGGGAGTTGACACCGGGGAGCTGTTTTTT. The variable domain in full, with the rest retrieved from reference TRBV7-3 and TRBJ2-2, is GAGVSQTPSNKVTEKGKYVELRCDPISGHTALYWYRQSLGQGPEFLIYFQGTGAADDSGLPNDRFFAVRPEGSVSTLKIQRTERGDSAVYLCASSFQGLAGVDTGELFFGEGSRLTVL.

This chain links TRBV7-9 with TRBJ1-4, with a possible D match to TRBD1 (5 bases). CDR3 length: 15 amino acids. CDR1 SEHNR and CDR2 FQNEAQ come from the germline V gene (reference sequence). Trimming shortened V by 4 bases and J by 7 bases, and 16 bases separated the two germline ends. CDR3 region: CASSSGPPQGEKLFF. DNA of the CDR3: TGTGCCAGCAGCTCAGGACCACCGCAGGGTGAAAAACTGTTTTTT.

The CDR3, as DNA: TGTGCCAGCAGCCATGGAGGGGGGTACGAGCAGTACTTC. This encodes CASSHGGGYEQYF. This chain joins TRBV7-2 and TRBJ2-7, with D perhaps assigned TRBD1 or TRBD2 (6 bases each). Deletions cut 5 bases from V and 4 bases from J, with 12 bases between. Per the germline V gene, CDR1 is SGHTA and CDR2 is FQGNSA. This CDR3 is 13 amino acids long.

The V and J genes are TRBV30 and TRBJ2-5; TRBD1 aligns across 7 bases. This CDR3 region has 16 residues. Germline loops: CDR1 GTSNPN, CDR2 SVGIG (reference sequence). The ends lost 1 base at V and 2 bases at J; junction bases unmatched: 10. The CDR3 DNA is TGTGCCTGGAGTGAATTCGAGACAGGGCGTCAAGAGACCCAGTACTTC. Translated: CAWSEFETGRQETQYF.

The chain carries TRBV5-1 and TRBJ2-2; D is perhaps TRBD2 (6 bases). CDR1 and CDR2 from the germline V gene are SGHRS and YFSETQ. The CDR3 is 16 residues long. Trimming cost V 3 bases and J 4 bases, with 16 bases left between them. CDR3 sequence: CASSSPGLAVTGELFF. The CDR3 DNA is TGCGCCAGCAGCTCCCCTGGGTTAGCGGTCACCGGGGAGCTGTTTTTT.

The V gene is TRBV5-1, the J gene TRBJ1-1; 8 nucleotides match TRBD1. J lost 0 bases, V lost 4 bases, and 5 bases had no gene match. The length of the CDR3 is 15 residues. CDR1 and CDR2 (germline): SGHRS, YFSETQ. The DNA of the CDR3 is TGCGCCAGCAGCCCGTCGGACAGGGTGAACACTGAAGCTTTCTTT. The encoded protein is CASSPSDRVNTEAFF.

This clone has just a few counts. The chain has TRBV6-5 and TRBJ2-2, with D perhaps matching TRBD1 (5 bases). The CDR3 consists of 14 residues. V was trimmed by 5 bases and J by 1 base, leaving 8 bases between them. Germline V gene lookup returns CDR1 MNHEY and CDR2 SVGAGI. The CDR3 spells CASSPTGNTGELFF. The CDR3 DNA is TGTGCCAGCAGTCCCACAGGGAACACCGGGGAGCTGTTTTTT.

The chain recombines TRBV5-1 with TRBJ2-2; D remains ambiguous. In germline, CDR1 is SGHRS, CDR2 YFSETQ. The CDR3 has 13 residues. The V end was cut by 6 bases, the J end by 3 bases, with 9 bases between. CDR3 sequence (DNA): TGCGCCAGCACCGAAACCCACACCGGGGAGCTGTTTTTT. Its protein product is CASTETHTGELFF.

This clone was seen more than once but under ten times. The chain couples TRBV18 to TRBJ2-7; TRBD1 agrees at 7 bases. This CDR3 is 14 amino acids long. J lost 2 bases, V lost 5 bases, and 6 bases had no gene match. Germline V CDR1 and CDR2: KGHSH, LQKENI. CDR3 protein: CASSTRQGPYEQYF. Here the CDR3 DNA reads TGTGCCAGCTCAACGCGACAGGGTCCCTACGAGCAGTACTTC.

The chain employs TRBV30 and TRBJ2-1; 7 nucleotides align to TRBD2. The ends lost 8 bases at V and 0 bases at J; junction bases unmatched: 7. The CDR3 length is 14 residues. Per the germline V gene, CDR1 is GTSNPN and CDR2 is SVGIG (reference sequence). This CDR3 reads CALLAVSSYNEQFF. The CDR3 DNA follows: TGTGCCCTTCTAGCGGTGAGCTCCTACAATGAGCAGTTCTTC.

This chain connects TRBV5-5 to TRBJ1-4, with 10 bases aligning to TRBD1. CDR1 and CDR2 (germline): SGHKS, YYEKEE (reference sequence). The CDR3 has 18 amino acids. V lost 3 bases to trimming and J lost 2 bases; unmatched junction nucleotides: 10. The CDR3 is CASSSKTGGGVTNEKLFF. For the CDR3, the DNA is TGTGCCAGCAGCTCCAAGACAGGGGGCGGCGTCACTAATGAAAAACTGTTTTTT.

J is TRBJ2-7 and V is TRBV15, with D possibly being TRBD1 or TRBD2 (5 bases each). Germline V gene lookup returns CDR1 LNHNV and CDR2 YYDKDF (reference sequence). This CDR3 is 14 amino acids long. V shed 1 base and J shed 2 bases, with 9 bases lying between them. CDR3 in DNA: TGTGCCACCAGCAGAGTCCGGGGACCCTACGAGCAGTACTTC. Amino acid sequence: CATSRVRGPYEQYF.

The rearrangement links TRBV5-1 to TRBJ1-1; TRBD1 matches 8 bases. CDR3 size: 14 residues. Looked up from germline, CDR1 is SGHRS and CDR2 is YFSETQ. Trimming removed 2 bases from V and 4 bases from J; junction bases left unmatched: 4. The CDR3 loop is CASSLPDRATEAFF. The CDR3 DNA follows: TGCGCCAGCAGCTTACCGGACAGGGCCACTGAAGCTTTCTTT.

The chain has TRBV4-1 and TRBJ2-2; 7 bases are shared with TRBD2. This CDR3 is built from 14 residues. V dropped 1 base and J dropped 6; count of bases not matched to a gene: 2. The germline V gene encodes CDR1 MGHRA and CDR2 YSYEKL. The CDR3 bases are TGCGCCAGCAGCCAAGTTGGGGGGGCCGGGGAGCTGTTTTTT. Protein sequence: CASSQVGGAGELFF.

The rearrangement uses TRBV28 and TRBJ1-1, with a tentative D call TRBD1 (5 bases). From germline, CDR1 is MDHEN and CDR2 SYDVKM. Trimming stripped 1 base from V and 0 bases from J, with 9 bases between. The CDR3 sequence is 15 residues long. CDR3 in DNA: TGTGCCAGCAGTTTATTCGGGACGGTGAACACTGAAGCTTTCTTT. Translation: CASSLFGTVNTEAFF.

The chain combines TRBV11-2 with TRBJ2-5; D is ambiguous. The J call may be wrong; the DNA end is better matched by TRBJ2-7. Germline V lookup: CDR1 SGHAT, CDR2 FQNNGV. This CDR3 has 14 amino acids. The CDR3 DNA follows: TGTGCCAGCAGCTTATCACAGAGCTCCTACGAGCAGTACTTC. This translates into CASSLSQSSYEQYF.

The genes are TRBV5-5 and TRBJ2-2; D uncertain. Germline values: CDR1 SGHKS, CDR2 YYEKEE (reference sequence). The CDR3 is 15 amino acids. The V end lost 2 bases, the J end lost 0 bases, and 8 bases lay between the germline ends. CDR3 region: CASSFMQTNTGELFF. For the CDR3, the DNA is TGTGCCAGCAGCTTTATGCAGACGAACACCGGGGAGCTGTTTTTT. The full variable domain, its missing parts supplied by reference TRBV5-5 and TRBJ2-2, is DAGVTQSPTHLIKTRGQQVTLRCSPISGHKSVSWYQQVLGQGPQFIFQYYEKEERGRGNFPDRFSARQFPNYSSELNVNALLLGDSALYLCASSFMQTNTGELFFGEGSRLTVL.

The chain carries TRBV19 and TRBJ1-5, with D possibly matching TRBD1 (5 bases). Germline CDR1 LNHDA, CDR2 SQIVND (reference sequence). This CDR3 has 15 residues. Trimming removed 5 bases at V and 9 bases at J, with 20 bases between. CDR3 sequence reads: CASSESRAGNSPQHF. Here the CDR3 DNA reads TGTGCCAGTAGTGAGTCCAGGGCCGGTAATTCGCCCCAGCATTTT.

The V and J genes are TRBV4-1 and TRBJ1-1; 7 nucleotides align to TRBD1. The CDR3 has 14 amino acids. V lost 2 bases to trimming and J lost 5 bases; unmatched junction nucleotides: 5. Looked up from germline, CDR1 is MGHRA and CDR2 is YSYEKL. The CDR3 region has the DNA TGCGCCAGCAGCCAACCGAGACAGGGAACTGAAGCTTTCTTT. Translation gives CASSQPRQGTEAFF.

The chain couples TRBV19 to TRBJ2-5; a possible D gene is TRBD1 (6 bases). The V gene's germline CDR1 is LNHDA and CDR2 SQIVND (reference sequence). V lost 3 bases to trimming and J lost 3 bases, with 14 bases between them. The CDR3 is 15 amino acids. The CDR3 spells CASSIGQGREETQYF. The CDR3 DNA sequence: TGTGCCAGTAGTATTGGGCAGGGGAGAGAAGAGACCCAGTACTTC.

V usage is TRBV5-1 and J usage is TRBJ1-1; D call uncertain. Per germline, CDR1 SGHRS and CDR2 YFSETQ. There are 13 residues in the CDR3. Trimming removed 3 bases at V and 0 bases at J, with 6 bases between. CDR3 nucleotides: TGCGCCAGCAGCTCTGAATTGAACACTGAAGCTTTCTTT. Translated: CASSSELNTEAFF.

V gene TRBV11-2 combines with J gene TRBJ2-3, with unresolved D. CDR1 and CDR2 (germline): SGHAT, FQNNGV. V lost 1 base and J 4 bases, leaving 9 bases between the germline ends. The CDR3 length is 14 residues. CDR3 DNA sequence: TGTGCCAGCAGCTTAGGAACGGTGGCAGATACGCAGTATTTT. This translates into CASSLGTVADTQYF.

This chain joins TRBV19 and TRBJ2-1; possible D gene TRBD2, 6 bases. There are 13 residues in the CDR3. The germline V gene encodes CDR1 LNHDA and CDR2 SQIVND (reference sequence). V dropped 6 bases and J dropped 4 bases, with 10 bases sitting between them. The CDR3 coding sequence is TGTGCCAGTAGCAGGGACTTTTACAATGAGCAGTTCTTC. Protein sequence: CASSRDFYNEQFF.

This clone was counted only a few times. The chain carries TRBV6-5 and TRBJ1-2, with D unresolved. CDR1 is MNHEY and CDR2 is SVGAGI in the germline V gene. The CDR3 is 12 residues long. The V and J ends lost 5 bases and 8 bases respectively, with 12 bases between them. CDR3 bases: TGTGCCAGCAGTCCCGGGCACTTCGGCTACACCTTC. Amino acids: CASSPGHFGYTF.

In DNA, the CDR3 is TGCAGCGCCCAATCTCACAGGGCGAACACTGAAGCTTTCTTT. This codes for CSAQSHRANTEAFF. V usage is TRBV29-1 and J usage is TRBJ1-1; perhaps TRBD1 as D (6 bases). This CDR3 is built from 14 residues. Trimming left V 7 bases short and J 1 base short, with 16 bases between. Germline V gene data show CDR1 as SQVTM and CDR2 as ANQGSEA.

J is TRBJ1-3 and V is TRBV11-2; D may be TRBD1 (6 bases). CDR3 length equals 16 residues. The germline V gene encodes CDR1 SGHAT and CDR2 FQNNGV. Trimming took off 0 bases at V and 2 bases at J, with 11 bases between the two ends. CDR3 protein: CASSLDSEGAGNTIYF. In DNA, the CDR3 is TGTGCCAGCAGCTTAGATTCTGAGGGGGCTGGAAACACCATATATTTT. The whole variable domain, remainder taken from reference TRBV11-2 and TRBJ1-3, is EAGVAQSPRYKIIEKRQSVAFWCNPISGHATLYWYQQILGQGPKLLIQFQNNGVVDDSQLPKDRFSAERLKGVDSTLKIQPAKLEDSAVYLCASSLDSEGAGNTIYFGEGSWLTVV.

In DNA form, the CDR3 reads TGTGCCAGCTCACCCCCACAAATTGGGACAGATACGCAGTATTTT. It yields the protein CASSPPQIGTDTQYF. The chain combines TRBV18 with TRBJ2-3; D is uncertain. The CDR3 totals 15 residues. Trimming removed 3 bases from V and 3 bases from J, with 13 bases in between. Germline V gene lookup returns CDR1 KGHSH and CDR2 LQKENI.

This chain connects TRBV5-1 to TRBJ2-7, with D perhaps TRBD2 (6 bases). CDR1 SGHRS and CDR2 YFSETQ come from the germline V gene. The germline V and J ends were trimmed by 3 bases and 4 bases, with 14 bases remaining between them. This CDR3 is built from 14 residues. CDR3 loop: CASSSSGSKYEQYF. The DNA of the CDR3 is TGCGCCAGCAGCTCGAGCGGGTCTAAGTACGAGCAGTACTTC.